This T cell receptor beta chain was sequenced in a study of T cell changes during pregnancy in multiple sclerosis. The repertoire was sequenced with immunoSEQ multiplex PCR; TCRdb's copy has only in-frame clones and lacks some. The table shows over 50,000 clones, with 70% to 90% occurring only once. This clone was seen only once. This clonotype was sampled from a female donor with multiple sclerosis, enrolled in a pregnancy study. The source was CD4+ T cells from peripheral blood mononuclear cells, collected in the third trimester of pregnancy.

CDR3 nucleotide sequence: TGTGCCATCAGTGAGACGGGAGGGAATGAGCAGTTCTTC. This translates into CAISETGGNEQFF. The chain is built from TRBV10-3 and TRBJ2-1; 8 bases map to TRBD2. Germline V CDR1 and CDR2: ENHRY, SYGVKD. The CDR3 is made up of 13 amino acids. J gave up 7 bases and V 2 bases, and 1 base lay outside the gene matches.